This TCR beta chain comes out of a study of shared clonotypes between healthy human individuals. Repertoires were generated with immunoSEQ multiplex PCR, while TCRdb's copy carries only in-frame clones and drops some. Of millions of clones in the sample, about 92% are singletons; the top ten hold under 0.15%. The CDR3 contains 19 residues. Looked up from germline, CDR1 is LGHNT and CDR2 is FRNRAP. V was trimmed by 2 bases and J by 7 bases, leaving 26 bases between them. This receptor was obtained from a young man in good health. The chain combines TRBV12-5 with TRBJ1-4; a possible D gene is TRBD1 (6 bases). Sequencing was performed on naive CD4+ T cells sorted from blood. As to subset: CD45RA+ positively selected. In DNA, the CDR3 is TGTGCTAGTGGTTTGACCACGGACAGCGCGAAGTTGAGGGGTGAAAAACTGTTTTTT. Translating gives CASGLTTDSAKLRGEKLFF. The full variable domain, completed using reference TRBV12-5 and TRBJ1-4, is DARVTQTPRHKVTEMGQEVTMRCQPILGHNTVFWYRQTMMQGLELLAYFRNRAPLDDSGMPKDRFSAEMPDATLATLKIQPSEPRDSAVYFCASGLTTDSAKLRGEKLFFGSGTQLSVL.